This T cell receptor (beta chain) was obtained from a study of CD8 T cells in Susac syndrome. The CDR3 length is 16 residues. V trimming: 5 bases; J trimming: 3 bases; junction bases outside the gene matches: 7. The germline gives CDR1 SGHNT, CDR2 YENEEA. Random hexamers were used to reverse transcribe roughly 0.45 to 1 ug of RNA. The amplification used immunoSEQ multiplex PCR on TCR beta CDR3; it spanned 54 Vbeta and 13 Jbeta. TCRdb reanalysed the immunoSEQ multiplex PCR reads using MiXCR and keeps one entry per CDR3 protein. The sample lists around 200,000 distinct CDR3 sequences; about 93% were seen once. Negative isolation was used for CD8+ and CD4+ T cells and FACS enrichment for TEMRA cells.

Sample: CD8+ T cells from PBMCs. This sequence was found in a human donor with multiple sclerosis. This chain links TRBV11-3 with TRBJ2-1; 10 positions agree with TRBD2. The CDR3 bases are TGTGCCAGCAGCACCGGACTAGCGGTTTACTACAATGAGCAGTTCTTC. As protein: CASSTGLAVYYNEQFF.